The next 14 T cell receptor beta chains were all read from a single sample in a study of graft-versus-host responses after intestinal transplantation. TCRdb's copy holds only in-frame clones and misses some; the assay was immunoSEQ multiplex PCR. The data hold 80,000 to 95,000 clones, with about 92% observed a single time. These TCRs' antigens remain unknown. Material: unstimulated CD8+ T cells sorted from spleen or lymph node cells, obtained before intestinal transplant. These receptor sequences come from a human donor who received an intestinal transplant.

The chain is built from TRBV7-2 and TRBJ1-1; 8 nucleotides agree with TRBD1. The CDR3 contains 15 residues. Germline-derived CDR1 and CDR2 are SGHTA and FQGNSA. J was trimmed by 5 bases and V by 0 bases; bases with no gene match: 5. The DNA for the CDR3 is TGTGCCAGCAGCTTAGCCACAGGGGGGGGGACTGAAGCTTTCTTT. Translation gives CASSLATGGGTEAFF. The full variable domain, completed using reference TRBV7-2 and TRBJ1-1, is GAGVSQSPSNKVTEKGKDVELRCDPISGHTALYWYRQSLGQGLEFLIYFQGNSAPDKSGLPSDRFSAERTGGSVSTLTIQRTQQEDSAVYLCASSLATGGGTEAFFGQGTRLTVV.

The chain couples TRBV5-6 to TRBJ2-7, with 9 nucleotides matching TRBD2. The CDR3 is 16 amino acids. After removal of 0 bases from V and 3 bases from J, the junction contained 7 bases not matched to a gene. CDR1 is SGHDT, CDR2 YYEEEE, per germline. CDR3 DNA: TGTGCCAGCAGCTTGGTTGAGCGGGGGGAGTACTACGAGCAGTACTTC. Residues: CASSLVERGEYYEQYF.

The chain is built from TRBV11-2 and TRBJ1-2, with 9 nucleotides matching TRBD1. CDR1 and CDR2 (germline): SGHAT, FQNNGV. The CDR3 runs 16 residues. With V trimmed by 5 bases and J by 3 bases, 10 bases remained unmatched. Here the CDR3 reads CASSDSPTGGYYGYTF. Written as DNA, the CDR3 is TGTGCCAGCAGCGATAGCCCCACAGGGGGCTACTATGGCTACACCTTC.

The rearrangement links TRBV9 to TRBJ2-7; D possibly corresponds to TRBD2 (5 bases). Per the germline V gene, CDR1 is SGDLS and CDR2 is YYNGEE. V lost 0 bases and J 3 bases, leaving 13 bases between the germline ends. This CDR3 has 15 amino acids. In nucleotides, the CDR3 is TGTGCCAGCAGCGTAGCGTCAGGAGGACTCTACGAGCAGTACTTC. Translating gives CASSVASGGLYEQYF.

The rearrangement uses TRBV5-1 and TRBJ2-7, with D possibly matching TRBD1 (6 bases). With 4 bases removed from V and 3 bases from J, the gap between germline ends came to 11 bases. The CDR3 totals 13 residues. Per germline, CDR1 SGHRS and CDR2 YFSETQ. The CDR3 is CASSATGFYEQYF. DNA for the CDR3: TGCGCCAGCAGCGCCACAGGGTTCTACGAGCAGTACTTC. The whole variable domain, remainder taken from reference TRBV5-1 and TRBJ2-7, is KAGVTQTPRYLIKTRGQQVTLSCSPISGHRSVSWYQQTPGQGLQFLFEYFSETQRNKGNFPGRFSGRQFSNSRSEMNVSTLELGDSALYLCASSATGFYEQYFGPGTRLTVT.

This clone is a singleton in its sample. The chain couples TRBV10-1 to TRBJ2-2; D is undetermined. The ends were cut back, 8 bases at V and 4 bases at J, with 8 bases in the middle. This CDR3 has 12 amino acids. Germline CDR1 WNHNN, CDR2 SYGVQD (reference sequence). CDR3 coding DNA: TGCGCCAGCGAGGCGGTCACCGGGGAGCTGTTTTTT. Amino acids: CASEAVTGELFF.

On this clone: The sample has other DNA sequences that encode this CDR3 too. V and J are TRBV9 and TRBJ2-7; maybe TRBD2 (5 bases). Germline-derived CDR1 and CDR2 are SGDLS and YYNGEE. Deletions cut 0 bases from V and 2 bases from J, with 9 bases between. This CDR3 comprises 14 residues. The CDR3 DNA is TGTGCCAGCAGCGTAGGCGGAGGAACCTACGAGCAGTACTTC. Amino acid sequence: CASSVGGGTYEQYF.

This rearrangement joins TRBV4-3 to TRBJ1-2, with 7 bases lining up with TRBD1. From germline, CDR1 is LGHNA and CDR2 YSLEER. This CDR3 is built from 16 residues. V was pared by 0 bases and J by 0 bases, with 4 bases of the junction left unmatched. In DNA, the CDR3 is TGCGCCAGCAGCCAAGATCCCGGGACAGCTAACTATGGCTACACCTTC. As protein: CASSQDPGTANYGYTF.

The chain combines TRBV7-9 with TRBJ2-7, with 8 bases matching TRBD1. Germline assignment: CDR1 SEHNR and CDR2 FQNEAQ (reference sequence). The V segment lost 5 bases and the J segment 4 bases; nucleotides outside the gene matches: 10. This CDR3 contains 15 residues. CDR3 nucleotides: TGTGCCAGCAGCCCCGGAGGACAGGGCCGTTACGAGCAGTACTTC. Residues: CASSPGGQGRYEQYF.

The V and J genes are TRBV7-2 and TRBJ2-3; 11 positions match TRBD2. Germline V gene sequence: CDR1 SGHTA, CDR2 FQGNSA. V lost 5 bases, J lost 3 bases, and 7 bases stayed unmatched. The CDR3 has 16 residues. The DNA of the CDR3 is TGTGCCAGCAGCATTAGCGGGGGGGCCTCTACAGATACGCAGTATTTT. It specifies CASSISGGASTDTQYF.

V gene TRBV29-1 combines with J gene TRBJ2-2; TRBD1 aligns across 10 bases. Trimming took 1 base from V and 1 from J; bases not matched to a gene: 6. The CDR3 contains 17 residues. Germline-derived CDR1 and CDR2 are SQVTM and ANQGSEA. CDR3 sequence reads: CSVEVWTGGGNTGELFF. The CDR3 DNA reads as TGCAGCGTTGAAGTTTGGACAGGGGGTGGGAACACCGGGGAGCTGTTTTTT.

This sequence joins TRBV30 and TRBJ2-3, with 10 bases fitting TRBD2. The CDR3 has 15 amino acids. The germline V gene encodes CDR1 GTSNPN and CDR2 SVGIG (reference sequence). The J segment lost 8 bases and the V segment lost 4 bases, leaving 12 bases of the junction unmatched. The DNA for the CDR3 is TGTGCCTGGACTGGAGGAAGCGGGGGGGAGAGTACGCAGTATTTT. Translated, it gives CAWTGGSGGESTQYF. Combining the CDR3 with reference TRBV30 and TRBJ2-3 gives the whole variable domain SQTIHQWPATLVQPVGSPLSLECTVEGTSNPNLYWYRQAAGRGLQLLFYSVGIGQISSEVPQNLSASRPQDRQFILSSKKLLLSDSGFYLCAWTGGSGGESTQYFGPGTRLTVL.

The chain is built from TRBV7-6 and TRBJ1-1, with 11 bases matching TRBD1. Germline CDR1 is SGHVS and CDR2 is FNYEAQ. Trimming took 3 bases from V and 4 from J; bases not matched to a gene: 4. The length of the CDR3 is 15 residues. The CDR3 bases are TGTGCCAGCAGCTTGGGACAGGGGGGAAGCACTGAAGCTTTCTTT. Translation: CASSLGQGGSTEAFF.

The V call is TRBV23-1, the J call TRBJ2-1; 7 nucleotides line up with TRBD1. Being an ORF, TRBV23-1 has a function that is uncertain. J was trimmed by 4 bases and V by 2 bases; bases with no gene match: 5. The CDR3 runs 15 residues. The CDR3 nucleotides are TGCGCCAGCAGTCAACCCAGACAGGGTTACAATGAGCAGTTCTTC. Its translation: CASSQPRQGYNEQFF.